This TCR beta chain was found in a study of spatial heterogeneity in lung cancer. Study details: A consistent excess of beta-chain over alpha-chain sequences was detected.

The time point here: sample taken at primary tumor resection. In its sample, this clonotype ranks as medium-sized. TCRdb reprocessed the 5' RACE reads via MiXCR and lists one record per CDR3 protein. The sample holds approximately 49,000 distinct CDR3 sequences, approximately 5% seen once. Germline values: CDR1 SGHKS, CDR2 YYEKEE (reference sequence). V lost 4 bases, J lost 7 bases, and 14 bases lay in between. The CDR3 is 14 amino acids. The clonotype was recovered from a male donor with early-stage non-small cell lung cancer. The chain links TRBV5-5 to TRBJ1-4, with a tentative D call TRBD1 (6 bases). The material sequenced was PBMCs, taken at surgery. The CDR3 spells CASSLLGGGEKLFF. CDR3 sequence (DNA): TGTGCCAGCAGCCTTCTTGGGGGCGGTGAAAAACTGTTTTTT.